The sequence of this T cell receptor (beta chain) was determined in a study of blood T cells in healthy people across ages. Combining a sample-barcoded 5' primer with a J-beta primer mix, a second PCR ran for about 6 to 11 cycles. TCRdb independently ran MiXCR on the 5' RACE reads; one entry per CDR3 protein. The table lists about 1.6 million distinct CDR3 sequences, approximately 32% of them singletons. V lost 6 bases to trimming and J lost 0 bases; unmatched junction nucleotides: 9. This CDR3 is built from 16 residues. In germline, CDR1 is MDHEN, CDR2 SYDVKM. The source of this sequence is a woman aged 25 to 39 in good health. V usage is TRBV28 and J usage is TRBJ2-5, with 8 bases that match TRBD1. The sequenced sample was blood. DNA for the CDR3: TGTGCCAGCAGCACCCCGGACAGGGCGTACCAAGAGACCCAGTACTTC. It is translated as CASSTPDRAYQETQYF. Using reference TRBV28 and TRBJ2-5 for the parts outside the CDR3, the full variable domain is DVKVTQSSRYLVKRTGEKVFLECVQDMDHENMFWYRQDPGLGLRLIYFSYDVKMKEKGDIPEGYSVSREKKERFSLILESASTNQTSMYLCASSTPDRAYQETQYFGPGTRLLVL.